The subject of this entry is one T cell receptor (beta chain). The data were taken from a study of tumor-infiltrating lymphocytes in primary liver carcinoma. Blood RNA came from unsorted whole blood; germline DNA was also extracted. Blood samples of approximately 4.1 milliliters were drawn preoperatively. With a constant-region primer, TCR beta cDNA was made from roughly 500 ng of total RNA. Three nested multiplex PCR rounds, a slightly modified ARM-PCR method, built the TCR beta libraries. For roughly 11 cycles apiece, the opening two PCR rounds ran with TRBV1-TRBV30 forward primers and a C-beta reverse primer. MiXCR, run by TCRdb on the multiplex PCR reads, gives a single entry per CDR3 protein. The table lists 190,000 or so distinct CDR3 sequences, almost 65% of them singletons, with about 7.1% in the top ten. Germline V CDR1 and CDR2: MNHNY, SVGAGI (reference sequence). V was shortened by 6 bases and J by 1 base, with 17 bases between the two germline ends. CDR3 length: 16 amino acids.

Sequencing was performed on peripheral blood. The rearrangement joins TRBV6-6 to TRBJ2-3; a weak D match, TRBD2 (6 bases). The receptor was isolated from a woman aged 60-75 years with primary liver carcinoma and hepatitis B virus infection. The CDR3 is CASSPPGGMGTDTQYF. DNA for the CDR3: TGTGCCAGCAGCCCTCCCGGCGGGATGGGCACAGATACGCAGTATTTT.